Listed below are T cell receptor beta chains from one sample, sequenced in a study of PD-L1 blockade in urothelial cancer. Only in-frame clones appear in the TCRdb table, and some are missing; sequencing was by immunoSEQ multiplex PCR. The sample carries approximately 100,000 clones, approximately 85% recorded once. Sequences were derived from PBMCs, sampled around atezolizumab (anti-PD-L1) treatment. All receptors come from a man in his forties or fifties with urothelial cancer. Both conserved end residues are part of each CDR3. Each record gives: clone size, V gene, J gene, D gene, CDR3 protein, CDR3 DNA. The D gene is left open where the match is weak. Clone size appears in some rows only: once, few, many, or a class for an expanded clone.

NA	TRBV4-2	TRBJ2-2	NA	CASSQDQGRALTGELFF	TGTGCCAGCAGCCAAGATCAGGGGAGGGCTCTCACCGGGGAGCTGTTTTTT
NA	TRBV28	TRBJ1-1	TRBD1	CASRPGDREAFF	TGTGCCAGCAGGCCGGGGGACAGAGAAGCTTTCTTT
NA	TRBV9	TRBJ2-5	TRBD1	CASSVVGTGGPETQYF	TGTGCCAGCAGCGTAGTTGGGACAGGGGGCCCGGAGACCCAGTACTTC
NA	TRBV5-1	TRBJ2-5	NA	CASSLGGQETQYF	TGCGCCAGCAGCTTGGGAGGGCAAGAGACCCAGTACTTC
NA	TRBV5-4	TRBJ2-3	NA	CASSLPFREDTQYF	TGTGCCAGCAGCTTGCCGTTCCGGGAAGATACGCAGTATTTT
NA	TRBV7-9	TRBJ1-4	NA	CASSLAGQAGKTNEKLFF	TGTGCCAGCAGCTTAGCGGGGCAGGCGGGGAAGACTAATGAAAAACTGTTTTTT
NA	TRBV9	TRBJ1-2	NA	CASSGTSGWGYGYTF	TGTGCCAGCAGCGGGACCTCAGGGTGGGGATATGGCTACACCTTC
NA	TRBV7-3	TRBJ2-3	TRBD2	CASSRGDTHTDTQYF	TGTGCCAGCAGCCGGGGGGATACCCACACAGATACGCAGTATTTT
NA	TRBV2	TRBJ1-2	TRBD1	CASTRTGNYGYTF	TGTGCCAGCACTAGGACAGGGAACTATGGCTACACCTTC
NA	TRBV7-8	TRBJ1-5	NA	CASSLGGGAGQPQHF	TGTGCCAGCAGCTTAGGTGGAGGGGCTGGGCAGCCCCAGCATTTT
NA	TRBV5-1	TRBJ2-5	NA	CASSLAFSQETQYF	TGCGCCAGCAGCTTGGCCTTCAGTCAAGAGACCCAGTACTTC
NA	TRBV19	TRBJ1-2	NA	CARYRKDGYTF	TGTGCCCGATACAGGAAGGATGGCTACACCTTC
NA	TRBV27	TRBJ1-6	TRBD1	CASSTGDRGSPLHF	TGTGCCAGCAGTACGGGGGACAGAGGGTCACCCCTCCACTTT
NA	TRBV27	TRBJ2-7	TRBD2	CASSPVGGSPREYEQYF	TGTGCCAGCAGTCCCGTGGGCGGGAGCCCAAGGGAGTACGAGCAGTACTTC
few	TRBV19	TRBJ1-5	TRBD1	CASSEGDRRNQPQHF	TGTGCCAGTAGTGAGGGGGACAGGCGCAATCAGCCCCAGCATTTT
NA	TRBV14	TRBJ1-1	TRBD1	CASSQATGGSEAFF	TGTGCCAGCAGCCAAGCTACAGGGGGAAGTGAAGCTTTCTTT
NA	TRBV4-1	TRBJ2-3	TRBD1	CASSQSIRQGDTQYF	TGCGCCAGCAGCCAATCTATCCGACAGGGAGATACGCAGTATTTT
NA	TRBV2	TRBJ2-5	NA	CASSERRVGETQYF	TGTGCCAGCAGTGAAAGGAGGGTCGGAGAGACCCAGTACTTC
NA	TRBV7-9	TRBJ2-5	NA	CASSHGETQYF	TGTGCCAGCAGCCACGGAGAGACCCAGTACTTC
NA	TRBV6-1	TRBJ2-2	NA	CASRRTGRDTGELFF	TGTGCCAGCAGACGCACAGGGCGGGACACCGGGGAGCTGTTTTTT
NA	TRBV5-5	TRBJ2-1	TRBD2	CASSYVAGIHEQFF	TGTGCCAGCAGCTATGTAGCGGGAATTCATGAGCAGTTCTTC
NA	TRBV2	TRBJ2-1	TRBD2	CASSGLAARVEQFF	TGTGCCAGCAGTGGACTAGCGGCCCGAGTTGAGCAGTTCTTC
few	TRBV5-1	TRBJ1-4	NA	CASSGGFEKLFF	TGCGCCAGCTCGGGGGGATTCGAAAAACTGTTTTTT
NA	TRBV27	TRBJ2-1	TRBD2	CASRAGVGEIYNEQFF	TGTGCCAGCAGAGCGGGGGTGGGAGAAATCTACAATGAGCAGTTCTTC
NA	TRBV4-1	TRBJ2-4	TRBD2	CASSRSSGRAENIQYF	TGCGCCAGCAGCCGAAGTAGCGGGAGGGCCGAAAACATTCAGTACTTC
NA	TRBV7-9	TRBJ1-2	TRBD1	CASSFPGQGAPSYGYTF	TGTGCCAGCAGCTTTCCGGGACAGGGGGCTCCTAGCTATGGCTACACCTTC
NA	TRBV29-1	TRBJ2-3	NA	CSARRDTDTQYF	TGCAGCGCTCGCCGCGACACAGATACGCAGTATTTT
NA	TRBV5-5	TRBJ2-1	TRBD1	CASSIRDRGNEQFF	TGTGCCAGCAGCATCCGGGACAGGGGGAATGAGCAGTTCTTC
NA	TRBV28	TRBJ2-2	NA	CASRAGGFIGELFF	TGTGCCAGCAGGGCAGGGGGGTTTATCGGGGAGCTGTTTTTT
once	TRBV7-9	TRBJ2-2	TRBD2	CASSLYSSGKTGELFF	TGTGCCAGCAGCTTGTATTCTAGCGGGAAAACCGGGGAGCTGTTTTTT
NA	TRBV28	TRBJ2-3	NA	CASSLGPDTQYF	TGTGCCAGCAGTTTGGGCCCCGATACGCAGTATTTT
NA	TRBV30	TRBJ1-2	NA	CAWSLAPAGYTF	TGTGCCTGGAGTTTAGCCCCGGCTGGCTACACCTTC
NA	TRBV5-4	TRBJ2-3	TRBD2	CASSTKTSGRRIDTQYF	TGTGCCAGCAGCACCAAAACTAGCGGGAGGCGAATAGATACGCAGTATTTT
NA	TRBV27	TRBJ2-7	TRBD1	CASSLPTGTGIHEQYF	TGTGCCAGCAGTTTGCCGACCGGGACAGGGATCCACGAGCAGTACTTC
NA	TRBV28	TRBJ1-1	NA	CASSPPGNTEAFF	TGTGCCAGCAGTCCCCCGGGGAACACTGAAGCTTTCTTT
NA	TRBV11-2	TRBJ1-1	NA	CASSPSVGTGSEAFF	TGTGCCAGCAGCCCCAGCGTGGGTACAGGGTCCGAAGCTTTCTTT
NA	TRBV7-2	TRBJ2-7	NA	CASSFQRLSSYEQYF	TGTGCCAGCAGCTTTCAGCGGTTAAGCTCCTACGAGCAGTACTTC
NA	TRBV7-2	TRBJ2-3	TRBD2	CASSHGNIAGVDTQYF	TGTGCCAGCAGCCATGGGAATATTGCGGGAGTAGATACGCAGTATTTT
NA	TRBV28	TRBJ2-5	TRBD2	CASVGTRKTQYF	TGTGCCAGCGTCGGGACTAGAAAAACCCAGTACTTC
few	TRBV19	TRBJ1-1	NA	CASSIKSRTEAFF	TGTGCCAGTAGTATTAAGAGTCGCACTGAAGCTTTCTTT
NA	TRBV7-8	TRBJ2-5	TRBD2	CASSLVVAGGPKTQYF	TGTGCCAGCAGCTTAGTGGTGGCGGGAGGGCCCAAGACCCAGTACTTC
NA	TRBV28	TRBJ1-3	NA	CASSLTSGNTIYF	TGTGCCAGCAGTCTAACCTCTGGAAACACCATATATTTT
NA	TRBV5-4	TRBJ1-2	NA	CASSLSSGGVYGYTF	TGTGCCAGCAGCTTGTCATCCGGAGGGGTCTATGGCTACACCTTC
NA	TRBV5-1	TRBJ2-3	NA	CASSLEAGSSTDTQYF	TGCGCCAGCAGCTTGGAGGCGGGTTCTAGCACAGATACGCAGTATTTT
NA	TRBV11-2	TRBJ2-1	TRBD2	CASSIQAGAWNEQFF	TGTGCCAGCAGCATCCAAGCGGGAGCATGGAATGAGCAGTTCTTC
NA	TRBV27	TRBJ2-3	TRBD2	CASSNVFSGSRTDTQYF	TGTGCCAGCAGTAATGTATTCAGCGGGAGTAGGACAGATACGCAGTATTTT
NA	TRBV18	TRBJ2-1	NA	CASSRPGLNSYNEQFF	TGTGCCAGCTCACGCCCGGGACTTAACTCCTACAATGAGCAGTTCTTC
NA	TRBV27	TRBJ2-3	TRBD1	CASSLYQGADTQYF	TGTGCCAGCAGTTTATATCAGGGGGCGGATACGCAGTATTTT
NA	TRBV28	TRBJ2-3	NA	CASSLPDGSRDTQYF	TGTGCCAGCAGTCTCCCGGACGGGAGCAGGGATACGCAGTATTTT
once	TRBV5-4	TRBJ1-4	TRBD1	CASSLNRGTTNEKLFF	TGTGCCAGCAGCTTGAACAGGGGGACAACTAATGAAAAACTGTTTTTT
NA	TRBV6-5	TRBJ1-3	TRBD1	CASSYSLGQAGNTIYF	TGTGCCAGCAGTTACTCTCTCGGACAGGCTGGAAACACCATATATTTT
NA	TRBV4-2	TRBJ2-7	NA	CASSSAVGKGWSEQYF	TGTGCCAGCAGCTCAGCAGTCGGGAAGGGTTGGTCCGAGCAGTACTTC
NA	TRBV19	TRBJ2-3	NA	CASSPRLLSTDTQYF	TGTGCCAGTAGTCCAAGACTACTAAGCACAGATACGCAGTATTTT
NA	TRBV4-2	TRBJ2-1	TRBD2	CASSQVGGGSSYNEQFF	TGTGCCAGCAGCCAAGTGGGCGGGGGTAGCTCCTACAATGAGCAGTTCTTC
NA	TRBV18	TRBJ2-3	NA	CASSPNTDTQYF	TGTGCCAGCTCACCTAATACAGATACGCAGTATTTT